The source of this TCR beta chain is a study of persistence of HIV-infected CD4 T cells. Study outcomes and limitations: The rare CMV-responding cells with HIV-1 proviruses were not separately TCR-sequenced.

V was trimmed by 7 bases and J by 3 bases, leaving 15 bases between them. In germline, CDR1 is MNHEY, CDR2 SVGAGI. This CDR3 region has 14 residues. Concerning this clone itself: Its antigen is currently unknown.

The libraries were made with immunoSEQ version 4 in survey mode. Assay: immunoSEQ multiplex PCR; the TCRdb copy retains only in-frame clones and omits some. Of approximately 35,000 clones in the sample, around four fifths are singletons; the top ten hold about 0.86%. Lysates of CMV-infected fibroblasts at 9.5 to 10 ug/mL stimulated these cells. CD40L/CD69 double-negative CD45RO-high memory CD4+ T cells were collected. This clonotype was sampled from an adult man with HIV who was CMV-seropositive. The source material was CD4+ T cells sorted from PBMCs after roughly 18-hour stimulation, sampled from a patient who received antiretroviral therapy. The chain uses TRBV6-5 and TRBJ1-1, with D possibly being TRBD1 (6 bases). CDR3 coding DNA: TGTGCCAGCACCTTGGGGGCAGGGGACACTGAAGCTTTCTTT. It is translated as CASTLGAGDTEAFF.